This T cell receptor (beta chain) appears in the sequencing data of a study of radiotherapy plus CTLA-4 blockade in lung cancer. Overall study: Patients showed objective responses in 15% to 20% of cases, and disease control was achieved by around 30%.

Study results and caveats: The best predictor of response was reported to be early blood T cell clone dynamics, with interferon-beta. Tumor-derived TCR clones expanded in blood after radiotherapy plus ipilimumab.

Patients in the study, people with chemo-refractory metastatic non-small-cell lung cancer, received focal radiation plus ipilimumab CTLA-4 blockade. Some clones are missing from TCRdb's copy, which holds only in-frame ones; the method was immunoSEQ multiplex PCR. The table includes fewer than 75,000 clones, 87% detected once. Remarks on this clone: Its target is unknown. The same CDR3 is also encoded by other DNA sequences in this sample.

The clonotype was recovered from a human donor with non-small cell lung cancer that progressed on radiotherapy plus ipilimumab. Sequencing used peripheral blood, obtained from a patient treated with radiotherapy plus ipilimumab.

CDR3: CASSQAMGLAGGTANTGELFF. CDR3 coding DNA: TGCGCCAGCAGCCAAGCGATGGGACTAGCGGGAGGGACCGCGAACACCGGGGAGCTGTTTTTT. The chain has TRBV4-1 and TRBJ2-2; 16 bases agree with TRBD2. Germline assignment: CDR1 MGHRA and CDR2 YSYEKL. The CDR3 runs to 21 residues. V lost 1 base, J lost 0 bases, and 8 bases stayed unmatched.